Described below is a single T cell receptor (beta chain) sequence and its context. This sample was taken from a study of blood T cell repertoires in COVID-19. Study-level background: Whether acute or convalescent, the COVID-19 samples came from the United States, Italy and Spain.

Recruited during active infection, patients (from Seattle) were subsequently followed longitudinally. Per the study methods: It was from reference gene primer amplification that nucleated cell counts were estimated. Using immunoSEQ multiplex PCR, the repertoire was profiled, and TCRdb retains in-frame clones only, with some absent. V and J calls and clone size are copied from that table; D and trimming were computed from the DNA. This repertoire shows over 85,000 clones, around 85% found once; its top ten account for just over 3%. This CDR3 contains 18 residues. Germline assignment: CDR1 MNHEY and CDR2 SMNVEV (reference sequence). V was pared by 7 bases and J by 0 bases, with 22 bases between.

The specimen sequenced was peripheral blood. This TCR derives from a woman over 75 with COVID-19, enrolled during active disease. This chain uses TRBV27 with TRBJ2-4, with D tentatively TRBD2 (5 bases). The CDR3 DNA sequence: TGTGCCAGCATCACCACGACTATCTTCACGTTAGCCAAAAACATTCAGTACTTC. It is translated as CASITTTIFTLAKNIQYF.